The entry that follows covers one TCR beta chain sequence. This entry belongs to a study of blood T cell repertoires in COVID-19. The germline gives CDR1 GTSNPN, CDR2 SVGIG (reference sequence). The length of the CDR3 is 12 residues. The ends were cut back, 5 bases at V and 9 bases at J, with 11 bases in the middle. As originally analysed: Using reference gene primer amplification, nucleated cell counts were estimated. Repertoires were generated with immunoSEQ multiplex PCR, while TCRdb's copy carries only in-frame clones and drops some. V and J calls and clone size are given by that table; D and trimming were obtained from the DNA. Of around 270,000 clones listed, over 75% are singletons. This study enrolled people aged about 18 to 95 from roughly 22 US geographic areas. Clinical histories supplied by participants themselves formed the basis of cohort assignment.

The V gene is TRBV30, the J gene TRBJ1-6; D remains ambiguous. What was sequenced was PBMCs or T cells enriched from blood (not recorded which). This receptor was identified in a woman in her twenties or thirties who had recovered from COVID-19. CDR3 region: CAWSGRGSPLHF. CDR3 DNA: TGTGCCTGGTCCGGACGGGGTTCACCCCTCCACTTT.